The clone carrying this TCR beta chain was seen repeatedly, ten times or more. CDR3 length equals 12 residues. Germline loops: CDR1 SGHRS, CDR2 YFSETQ. V was trimmed by 0 bases and J by 8 bases, leaving 5 bases between them. These data belong to a study of T-cell reconstitution after alpha-beta-depleted transplantation in children. The TCRbeta library incorporated unique molecular identifiers. TCRdb re-called the PCR reads through MiXCR, storing one row per CDR3 protein. The sample lists around 400,000 distinct CDR3 sequences; about a tenth were seen once. The source material was PBMCs from the stem cell graft donor, sampled from the stem cell graft. The chain employs TRBV5-1 and TRBJ1-4; D ambiguous. This TCR came from a human donor who donated a stem cell graft to a child with acute myeloid leukemia. CDR3 in amino acids: CASSLGREKLFF. The CDR3 DNA sequence: TGCGCCAGCAGCTTGGGCCGGGAAAAACTGTTTTTT. Variable domain in full (rest from reference TRBV5-1 and TRBJ1-4): KAGVTQTPRYLIKTRGQQVTLSCSPISGHRSVSWYQQTPGQGLQFLFEYFSETQRNKGNFPGRFSGRQFSNSRSEMNVSTLELGDSALYLCASSLGREKLFFGSGTQLSVL.